This TCR beta chain was identified in a study of cytomegalovirus exposure and HLA in healthy donors. Trimming cost V 7 bases and J 0 bases, with 13 bases left between them. CDR3 length equals 14 residues. Per germline, CDR1 SNHLY and CDR2 FYNNEI. This PCR relied on a set of 60 Vbeta primers and 13 Jbeta primers. Here immunoSEQ multiplex PCR was the method, and the copy in TCRdb shows in-frame clones only, minus some. Here the sample spans 100,000 to 150,000 clones, 60% to 75% being singletons. The chain has TRBV2 and TRBJ2-7; no definite D call. The material sequenced was PBMCs. This TCR came from a woman in her forties or fifties in good health and CMV-seropositive. CDR3 amino acids: CASKFSRGSYEQYF. CDR3 nucleotides: TGTGCCAGCAAATTCTCTAGAGGCTCCTACGAGCAGTACTTC.